This TCR beta chain was documented in a study of shared clonotypes between healthy human individuals (dated by TCRdb to the early 2020s). Some background on the complete study: The cohort included three men and a couple of women between 18 and 49 years of age. Leukapheresis yielded between about 0.94 and 10 billion PBMCs per donor. Different laboratories and diverse techniques were used to prepare libraries and sequence TCR repertoires, to increase sequencing depth and limit assay-specific biases. Blood TCR repertoires of five healthy adults were deeply sequenced to estimate repertoire size and the extent of clonotype sharing between individuals. For each donor, CD4 naive and CD4 memory were each given three plates, CD8 naive was given two plates, and CD8 memory was given one plate. Results the study describes overall, beyond this receptor: Estimated clonotype richness was generally larger for naive than for memory subsets. Sampling was restricted to blood, and TCR repertoires in tissues likely differ from the TCR repertoires found in blood. Compared with non-shared clonotypes, the clonotypes found in all four sorted-subset donors had higher generation probabilities. Because the study included only a small number of donors, the genetic and exposure-history diversity represented was limited. Incomplete sequencing was indicated by rarefaction of sorted-subset datasets, despite the large sequencing depth. Based on pairwise subsampling, the degree of clonotype sharing among donors was expected to be affected by sequencing depth. Across a handful of donors, about 4.5% of naive CD4, more than 3% of naive CD8, 2% to 2.5% of memory CD4, and roughly 0.41% of memory CD8 clonotypes were shared.

As for this clone: Its cognate antigen has yet to be identified. No base qualities exist here, and no much larger clone lies one base off it.

CDR1 and CDR2, looked up from the germline V gene, are ENHRY and SYGVKD. Trimmed from V: 0 bases; trimmed from J: 4 bases; junction bases lacking a gene match: 6. Reading from cysteine to phenylalanine, the CDR3 counts 16 amino acids. Here the CDR3 DNA is all that survives: 48 bases in frame from base 1. CD8 naive samples consisted of CD45RO-negative cells that were positively selected for CCR7, yielding a CD45RA+CCR7+ population without TemRA cells. The donors were healthy, HIV-negative adults who had no recently reported acute infections or vaccinations. All donors were Caucasian adults living in Nashville, Tennessee, USA. After blood collection by leukapheresis, PBMCs were isolated using Ficoll-Histopaque density gradient centrifugation and then cryopreserved in the vapor phase of liquid nitrogen. Analytical flow cytometry was used to check the purity and quantity of each magnetically sorted T cell population. From each sorted fraction, genomic DNA was isolated and quantified by UV absorbance on a Nanodrop 2000c.

Using the deep immunoSEQ assay, multiplex PCR amplified TCR CDR3 regions from genomic DNA. Extracted genomic DNA from each cell subset was distributed evenly across all wells of several immunoSEQ 96-well plates, and each plate was treated as a replicate. For sorted subsets, each replicate PCR was loaded with 150 to 250 ng genomic DNA, equivalent to 25,000 to 35,000 T cell genomes. Purified libraries were quantified with a Qubit 3.0 fluorometer, sized on a Bioanalyzer 2100, and re-quantified with the KAPA Library Quantification kit. A separate single-read 150-cycle Illumina NextSeq 550 flow cell was used to sequence each immunoSEQ 96-well plate. Under the source paper's analysis protocol: The immunoSEQ output contained only junctional sequences without quality scores, so filtering could not match that applied to full-length reads. To assign V/J genes and CDR3, sequences were annotated using PyIR, a Python wrapper for IgBLAST v1.9, with IMGT germline references. Any read was removed if the V/J assignment was weak (E-value above 1e-6), the CDR3 was missing, or the read contained stop codons, out-of-frame junctions, or ambiguous translated residues. V3J clonotypes were defined as sequences sharing an identical inferred V gene, J gene, and CDR3 amino acid sequence. Percentage overlap between repertoires was calculated by dividing the number of shared unique clonotypes by the size of the smaller repertoire. Repertoire richness was assessed with RTK rarefaction, the Chao1 estimator, and Recon v2.1 estimates of unobserved clonotypes. Generation probabilities were computed with OLGA for all TCRbeta clonotypes obtained by the gDNA method from a handful of donors. The table comes from immuneACCESS by way of TCRdb, which keeps in-frame sequences with V and J called. Part of the clones is missing from these tables; in studies checked, under half for an unresolved V gene and the rest for unknown reasons. For V, J and clone size, that table is used; D and trimming come from the DNA. The sample table records about 2.1 million clones; 90% to 95% of these occur just once. Roughly 1.8% of the sample is held by the ten biggest clonotypes.

Recombination joined TRBV10-3 with TRBJ2-1, with 7 bases matching TRBD2. This sequence originates from a man younger than 30 in good health. Some clones in this sample may be carry-over from other donors' samples. Sequenced sample: naive CD8+ T cells from PBMCs. The cell subset or site label, as the study defines it: CD45RA+CCR7+. The nucleotides read TGTGCCATCAGTGAGTCGGCTAGCGGTTTTTACAATGAGCAGTTCTTC. Its translation reads: CAISESASGFYNEQFF.